This T cell receptor beta chain appears in the sequencing data of a study of blood T cell repertoires in COVID-19. Per the study methods: Quantification of nucleated cells was approximated via reference gene primer amplification. Only in-frame clones appear in the TCRdb table, and some are missing; sequencing was by immunoSEQ multiplex PCR. The V and J calls and clone size come from that table; D and trimming were worked out from the DNA. The sample has approximately 240,000 clones, 92% seen once; the top ten hold over 0.8%. CDR3 length equals 14 residues. Germline V lookup: CDR1 WSHSY, CDR2 SAAADI. The ends were cut back, 1 base at V and 1 base at J, with 7 bases in the middle. Enrollment of patients from Seattle took place during active infection, with longitudinal follow-up.

Sequenced: peripheral blood. This TCR was sampled from a man aged 25 to 45 with COVID-19, enrolled during active disease. This chain uses TRBV10-2 with TRBJ1-1; D ambiguous. This CDR3 is CASSEFYPNTEAFF. The CDR3 DNA reads as TGCGCCAGCAGTGAGTTCTACCCGAACACTGAAGCTTTCTTT.